The table lists the clone carrying this TCR beta chain with a few counts. What it recognizes is unknown. Not enrolled were patients with uncontrolled infection, other autoimmune disease, pregnancy or lactation. The data derive from a study of T cells in Graves' hyperthyroidism and ophthalmopathy. Notes on the study in general: Expanded thyroid clonotypes (above 0.001) were mostly also found in blood.

Trimming took off 5 bases at V and 3 bases at J, with 14 bases between the two ends. This CDR3 spans 15 amino acids. Germline CDR1 and CDR2: SNHLY and FYNNEI. Using RNA transcripts as the source, TCR beta CDR3 regions were amplified. An initial round of RT-PCR targeting the TCR CDR3 relied on the HTBI primer set. TCRdb independently ran MiXCR on the multiplex PCR reads; one entry per CDR3 protein. The sample carries over 450,000 distinct CDR3 sequences, roughly a sixth recorded once. The sequence was collected from a woman under 30 with Graves' ophthalmopathy. V usage is TRBV2 and J usage is TRBJ1-5; D may be TRBD1 (6 bases). Sequencing was carried out using blood. In nucleotides, the CDR3 is TGTGCCAGCAGTTTAGCAACAGGGTTCAATCAGCCCCAGCATTTT. This encodes CASSLATGFNQPQHF.